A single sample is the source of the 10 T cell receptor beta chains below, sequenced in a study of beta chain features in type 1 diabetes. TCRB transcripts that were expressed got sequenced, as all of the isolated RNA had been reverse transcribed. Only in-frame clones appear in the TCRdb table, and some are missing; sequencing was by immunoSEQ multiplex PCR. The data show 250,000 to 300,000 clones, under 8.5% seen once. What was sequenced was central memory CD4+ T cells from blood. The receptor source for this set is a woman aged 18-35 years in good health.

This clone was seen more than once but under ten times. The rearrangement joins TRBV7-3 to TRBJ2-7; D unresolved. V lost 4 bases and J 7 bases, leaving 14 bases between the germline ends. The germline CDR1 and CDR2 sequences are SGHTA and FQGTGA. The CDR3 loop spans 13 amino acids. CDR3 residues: CASSSLGLGEQYV. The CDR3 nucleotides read TGTGCCAGCAGCTCCCTGGGTCTTGGGGAGCAGTACGTC.

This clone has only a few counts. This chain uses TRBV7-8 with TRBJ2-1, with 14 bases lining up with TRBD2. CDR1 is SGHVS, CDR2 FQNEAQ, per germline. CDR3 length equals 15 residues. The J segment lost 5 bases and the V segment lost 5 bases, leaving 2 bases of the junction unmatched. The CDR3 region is CASSRGLAGDNEQFF. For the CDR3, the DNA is TGTGCCAGCAGCCGGGGACTAGCGGGAGACAATGAGCAGTTCTTC.

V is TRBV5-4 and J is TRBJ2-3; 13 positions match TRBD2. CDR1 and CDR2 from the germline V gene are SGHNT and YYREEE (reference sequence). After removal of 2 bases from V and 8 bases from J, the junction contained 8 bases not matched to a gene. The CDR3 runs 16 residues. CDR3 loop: CASSLRTSGGVGTQYF. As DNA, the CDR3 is TGTGCCAGCAGCTTACGGACTAGCGGGGGTGTTGGTACGCAGTATTTT.

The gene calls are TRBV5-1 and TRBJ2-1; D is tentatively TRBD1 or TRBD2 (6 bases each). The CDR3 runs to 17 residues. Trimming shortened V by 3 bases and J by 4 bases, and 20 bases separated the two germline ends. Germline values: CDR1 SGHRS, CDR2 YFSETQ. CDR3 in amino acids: CASSSTPTGGTYNEQFF. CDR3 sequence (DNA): TGCGCCAGCAGCTCCACACCGACAGGAGGGACTTACAATGAGCAGTTCTTC.

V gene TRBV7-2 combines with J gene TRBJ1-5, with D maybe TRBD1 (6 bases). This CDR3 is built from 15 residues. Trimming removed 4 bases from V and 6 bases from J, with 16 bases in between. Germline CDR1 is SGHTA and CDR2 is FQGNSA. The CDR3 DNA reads TGTGCCAGCAGCTCAAATGCTAACAGGGCTCAGCCCCAGCATTTT. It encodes CASSSNANRAQPQHF.

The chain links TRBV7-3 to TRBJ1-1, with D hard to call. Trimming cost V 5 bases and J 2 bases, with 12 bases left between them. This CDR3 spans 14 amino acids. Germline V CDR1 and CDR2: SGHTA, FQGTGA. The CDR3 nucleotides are TGTGCCAGCAGCCAAAATGGGCGAAACACTGAAGCTTTCTTT. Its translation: CASSQNGRNTEAFF.

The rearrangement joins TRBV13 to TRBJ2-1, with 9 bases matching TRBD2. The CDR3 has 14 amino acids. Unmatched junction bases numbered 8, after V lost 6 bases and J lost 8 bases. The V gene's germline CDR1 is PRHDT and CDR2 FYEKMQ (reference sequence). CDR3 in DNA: TGTGCCAGCAGGGACAGCGGGGGGATCTATGAGCAGTTCTTC. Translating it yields CASRDSGGIYEQFF.

The CDR3 reads CASSLEQGYNQPQHF. In nucleotides, the CDR3 is TGTGCCAGCAGCTTAGAACAGGGCTACAATCAGCCCCAGCATTTT. V is TRBV11-3 and J is TRBJ1-5; D may be TRBD1 (6 bases). Germline CDR1 SGHNT, CDR2 YENEEA. V shed 0 bases and J shed 3 bases, with 9 bases lying between them. This CDR3 comprises 15 residues. Drawing the rest from reference TRBV11-3 and TRBJ1-5, the complete variable domain is EAGVVQSPRYKIIEKKQPVAFWCNPISGHNTLYWYLQNLGQGPELLIRYENEEAVDDSQLPKDRFSAERLKGVDSTLKIQPAELGDSAVYLCASSLEQGYNQPQHFGDGTRLSIL.

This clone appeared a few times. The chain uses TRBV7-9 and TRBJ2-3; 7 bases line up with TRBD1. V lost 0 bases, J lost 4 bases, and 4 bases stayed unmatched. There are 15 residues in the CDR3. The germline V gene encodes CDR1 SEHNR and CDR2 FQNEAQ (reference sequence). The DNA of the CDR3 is TGTGCCAGCAGCTTAGCGAGTACAGGGGCAGATACGCAGTATTTT. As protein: CASSLASTGADTQYF.

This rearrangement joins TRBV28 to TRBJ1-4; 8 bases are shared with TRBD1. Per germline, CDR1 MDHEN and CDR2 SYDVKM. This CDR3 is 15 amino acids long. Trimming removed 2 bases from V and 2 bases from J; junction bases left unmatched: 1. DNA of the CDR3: TGTGCCAGCAGTTTAACAGGGGGTACTAATGAAAAACTGTTTTTT. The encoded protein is CASSLTGGTNEKLFF.